These T cell receptor beta chains were read from a single sample in a study of CD8 T cells in ankylosing spondylitis. TCRdb analysed the 5' RACE reads with MiXCR anew, one entry per CDR3 protein. The sample has about 150,000 distinct CDR3 sequences; roughly 30% are singletons. Input material: synovial fluid, either unsorted or a sorted T cell fraction (not recorded which). These TCRs come from a male donor with ankylosing spondylitis. Both conserved end residues are part of each CDR3. D genes are given only for firm matches. Some rows have no size entry. The others give once, few or many, or a class for an expanded clone.

v_gene	j_gene	d_gene	abundance	CDR3nt	CDR3aa
TRBV19	TRBJ2-1	TRBD2	few	TGTGCCAGTAGTCCCTGGGGGGGGGAAAACAATGAGCAGTTCTTC	CASSPWGGENNEQFF
TRBV20-1	TRBJ2-1	NA	few	TGCAGTGCTAGAGACCCCGGGAGAGGGAACAATGAGCAGTTCTTC	CSARDPGRGNNEQFF
TRBV11-3	TRBJ2-2	TRBD2	few	TGTGCCAGCAGCTTAGGGACTAGCGGCACCGGGGAGCTGTTTTTT	CASSLGTSGTGELFF
TRBV7-9	TRBJ2-1	TRBD2	once	TGTGCCAGCAGCTTATACGGGAGGGCCCTCAATGAGCAGTTCTTC	CASSLYGRALNEQFF
TRBV28	TRBJ2-7	NA	NA	TGTGCCAGCAGCTCCTCTTGGGCGGCCACCTACGAGCAGTACTTC	CASSSSWAATYEQYF
TRBV4-2	TRBJ2-3	TRBD2	NA	TGTGCCAGCAGCCAGGCTAGCGGGAGTATGAGCACAGATACGCAGTATTTT	CASSQASGSMSTDTQYF
TRBV14	TRBJ1-1	NA	few	TGTGCCAGCAGCCCCCAGGTAGTTGGATCTGAAGCTTTCTTT	CASSPQVVGSEAFF
TRBV7-6	TRBJ2-5	NA	NA	TGTGCCAGCAGCTTAGGAGACAGGACAAACCAAGAGACCCAGTACTTC	CASSLGDRTNQETQYF
TRBV14	TRBJ2-3	TRBD2	NA	TGTGCCAGCAGCACGCCCGGGACTAGCGGGGTGGATACGCAGTATTTT	CASSTPGTSGVDTQYF
TRBV5-1	TRBJ2-7	TRBD2	NA	TGCGCCAGCAGCGGCCGTACCGGGGGGGTCACCTACGAGCAGTACTTC	CASSGRTGGVTYEQYF
TRBV20-1	TRBJ1-4	NA	NA	TGCAGTGCTAGAATCCCGACAGGACTTAATGAAAAACTGTTTTTT	CSARIPTGLNEKLFF
TRBV3-1	TRBJ1-3	NA	NA	TGTGCCAGCAGCCCCATGTTCCGAAACACCATATATTTT	CASSPMFRNTIYF
TRBV6-5	TRBJ1-1	NA	NA	TGTGCCAGCAGTTACTCGTGGCATGACATGAGAGCTTTCTTT	CASSYSWHDMRAFF
TRBV2	TRBJ1-4	TRBD1	NA	TGTGCCAGCAGAAGACTGACAGGGGGGTATGAAAAACTGTTTTTT	CASRRLTGGYEKLFF
TRBV6-6	TRBJ2-7	NA	NA	TGTGCCAGCAGTTACTACGGGCAGGACGAGCAGTACTTC	CASSYYGQDEQYF
TRBV16	TRBJ2-1	NA	NA	TGTGCCAGCAGCACGCAGGGGGGCAATGAGCAGTTCTTC	CASSTQGGNEQFF
TRBV28	TRBJ1-5	NA	NA	TGTGCCAGCAGTTTATCAGGGAACAATCAGCCCCAGCATTTT	CASSLSGNNQPQHF
TRBV5-1	TRBJ2-2	TRBD1	NA	TGCGCCAGCAGCCCTACAGACAGGGTAGGGGCCGGGGAGCTGTTTTTT	CASSPTDRVGAGELFF
TRBV3-1	TRBJ1-6	TRBD1	NA	TGTGCCAGCAGCCAGAGGACAGGGGGCGATTCACCCCTCCACTTT	CASSQRTGGDSPLHF
TRBV24-1	TRBJ1-5	NA	NA	TGTGCCACCAGTGATGGTGGGACATACAATCAGCCCCAGCATTTT	CATSDGGTYNQPQHF
TRBV30	TRBJ2-6	NA	many	TGTGCCTGGAACTACGGTCTCCACTCTGGGGCCAACGTCCTGACTTTC	CAWNYGLHSGANVLTF
TRBV5-1	TRBJ2-1	NA	NA	TGCGCCAGCAGCCGCAATGAGCAGTTCTTC	CASSRNEQFF
TRBV12-3/TRBV12-4	TRBJ1-3	TRBD1	few	TGTGCCAGCAGTTTAGCGCGGACAGGGCTCTTGGGGAACACCATATATTTT	CASSLARTGLLGNTIYF
TRBV20-1	TRBJ2-5	TRBD1	few	TGCAGTGCCGGGACAGGGTCCAAGACCCAGTACTTC	CSAGTGSKTQYF
TRBV9	TRBJ1-2	NA	once	TGTGCCAGCAGCGCCGGAGTGGGCTATGGCTACACCTTC	CASSAGVGYGYTF
TRBV3-1	TRBJ1-1	NA	few	TGTGCCAGCAGCCCCTCTCGGACCGGGAGGACTGAAGCTTTCTTT	CASSPSRTGRTEAFF
TRBV6-2/TRBV6-3	TRBJ2-7	TRBD2	many	TGTGCCAGCAGTTTAAAACCACAGCGACTAGCGGGGGCTGGAGAGCAGTACTTC	CASSLKPQRLAGAGEQYF
TRBV6-1	TRBJ1-1	NA	NA	TGTGCCAGCAGCGCCCCGGGGACAGCTTTCTTT	CASSAPGTAFF
TRBV12-3/TRBV12-4	TRBJ1-5	TRBD1	NA	TGTGCCAGCAGTTTGTTACAGGGGGCTATACAGCCCCAGCATTTT	CASSLLQGAIQPQHF
TRBV10-3	TRBJ2-2	TRBD2	few	TGTGCCATCAGTGACAGCGGGAGAACCGGGGAGCTGTTTTTT	CAISDSGRTGELFF
TRBV20-1	TRBJ2-2	NA	many	TGCAGTGCTACGCGAAAACCCCCGGGGCATACGAACACCGGGGAGCTGTTTTTT	CSATRKPPGHTNTGELFF
TRBV4-1	TRBJ2-5	TRBD1	NA	TGCGCCAGCAGTCGCGGACAGGGGGACCAAGAGACCCAGTACTTC	CASSRGQGDQETQYF
TRBV18	TRBJ2-1	NA	NA	TGTGCCAGCTCAGAACGACTTATCTTGGCCTACAATGAGCAGTTCTTC	CASSERLILAYNEQFF
TRBV9	TRBJ1-4	NA	NA	TGTGCCAGCAGCCGGGGGGGGACAACTAATGAAAAACTGTTTTTT	CASSRGGTTNEKLFF
TRBV20-1	TRBJ2-1	NA	NA	TGCAGTGCTAGAGTACGGGGGAGCAGCGAGCAGTTCTTC	CSARVRGSSEQFF
TRBV12-3/TRBV12-4	TRBJ2-5	NA	NA	TGTGCCAGCAGTCCTAGGGGGAGCAGGGGGGAAAGGGGGACCCAGTACTTC	CASSPRGSRGERGTQYF
TRBV6-4	TRBJ2-3	TRBD2	NA	TGTGCCAGCAGTGACTCCAACGGGAGGACAGATACGCAGTATTTT	CASSDSNGRTDTQYF
TRBV4-2	TRBJ2-7	NA	NA	TGTGCCAGCAGCCAAGATCCACAACGGCACACCTACGAGCAGTACTTC	CASSQDPQRHTYEQYF
TRBV7-3	TRBJ1-3	NA	NA	TGTGCCAGCAGCCGGGGGGCTGGAAACACCATATATTTT	CASSRGAGNTIYF
TRBV20-1	TRBJ2-7	TRBD1	NA	TGCAGAATATCCGGGACAGACTCCTACGAGCAGTACTTC	CRISGTDSYEQYF
TRBV5-6	TRBJ2-5	TRBD1	NA	TGTGCCAGCAGGGGGACAGGGGGAGAGACCCAGTACTTC	CASRGTGGETQYF
TRBV7-3	TRBJ1-1	TRBD1	NA	TGTGCCAGCAGCAAAGGGACAGGAGTGAACACTGAAGCTTTCTTT	CASSKGTGVNTEAFF
TRBV30	TRBJ1-1	NA	NA	TGTGCCTGGAGTCCGAGACAGGCTAACACTGAAGCTTTCTTT	CAWSPRQANTEAFF
TRBV28	TRBJ1-1	NA	few	TGTGCCAGCAGTTCCGTGACAGGTGAAGCTTTCTTT	CASSSVTGEAFF
TRBV29-1	TRBJ2-1	NA	NA	TGCAGCGTTGTAGAGCGCTTCGAGCAGTTCTTC	CSVVERFEQFF
TRBV7-2	TRBJ2-1	TRBD2	NA	TGTGCCAGCAGCCTGCGAGGAGCGGGGGTCTCCTACAATGAGCAGTTCTTC	CASSLRGAGVSYNEQFF
TRBV7-2	TRBJ2-1	TRBD2	many	TGTGCCAGCAGCTCCTGGGGGTTAGCGGGGACCAATGAGCAGTTCTTC	CASSSWGLAGTNEQFF
TRBV6-6	TRBJ1-1	NA	many	TGTGCCAGCACTACAGGGAGGGCTGAAGCTTTCTTT	CASTTGRAEAFF
TRBV7-3	TRBJ2-3	NA	NA	TGTGCCAGCAGCCCCTGGGCGGGAGATACGCAGTATTTT	CASSPWAGDTQYF
TRBV7-2	TRBJ1-2	NA	NA	TGTGCCAGCAGCTTAGCGGCAGGGAACAACTATGGCTACACCTTC	CASSLAAGNNYGYTF